A single sample is the source of the 24 T cell receptor beta chains below, sequenced in a study of blood T cell repertoires in COVID-19 (dated by TCRdb to 2020 to 2021). The method was the immunoSEQ multiplex PCR assay. The immuneACCESS repertoire file appears here via TCRdb, limited to in-frame rearrangements. These files lack a portion of the clones; in checked studies, under half of the deficit traces to unresolved V genes, and the cause of the others is not known. The sample records about 330,000 clones, more than 75% of which are singletons. The top ten clonotypes cover 3.5% to 4.5% of the sample. Sequencing was done on a sample of peripheral blood. These receptors were taken from a woman between 50 and 59 years old with active or convalescent COVID-19.

A single count supports this clone. This rearrangement joins TRBV28 to TRBJ2-5, with D maybe TRBD2 (6 bases). The CDR3 covers 15 residues. Between the trimmed V and J ends, which lost 6 bases and 1 base, there was a span of 15 bases. Germline V gives CDR1 MDHEN, CDR2 SYDVKM. The CDR3 here is CASSPAGSSQETQYF. The CDR3 nucleotides are TGTGCCAGCAGCCCCGCCGGGAGTAGCCAAGAGACCCAGTACTTC.

The chain combines TRBV29-1 with TRBJ2-4; D not certain. The CDR3 loop spans 13 amino acids. Trimming removed 7 bases from V and 0 bases from J, with 10 bases in between. Germline values: CDR1 SQVTM, CDR2 ANQGSEA. The DNA for the CDR3 is TGCAGCGCTGCGTCACTAGCCAAAAACATTCAGTACTTC. It is translated as CSAASLAKNIQYF.

The chain joins TRBV11-2 to TRBJ2-7; perhaps TRBD1 as D (6 bases). Trimming stripped 1 base from V and 0 bases from J, with 10 bases between. CDR1 is SGHAT and CDR2 is FQNNGV in the germline V gene. The CDR3 loop spans 15 amino acids. CDR3 in amino acids: CASSLVRGSSYEQYF. The CDR3, as DNA: TGTGCCAGCAGCTTAGTAAGGGGGAGCTCCTACGAGCAGTACTTC.

This clone was found once. The chain recombines TRBV19 with TRBJ1-2, with D maybe TRBD1 (5 bases). Germline assignment: CDR1 LNHDA and CDR2 SQIVND (reference sequence). This CDR3 contains 13 residues. With 6 bases removed from V and 2 bases from J, the gap between germline ends came to 10 bases. The CDR3, as DNA: TGTGCCAGTAGCCTGGACAAGAACTATGGCTACACCTTC. Protein sequence: CASSLDKNYGYTF.

CDR3 protein: CASSIGGPPKAFF. CDR3 in DNA: TGTGCCAGTAGTATCGGCGGCCCGCCGAAAGCTTTCTTT. The chain has TRBV19 and TRBJ1-1; the D is unclear. The CDR3 length is 13 residues. V lost 3 bases and J lost 9, with 14 bases in between. Germline loops: CDR1 LNHDA, CDR2 SQIVND (reference sequence).

The chain combines TRBV3-1 (or the pseudogene TRBV3-2) with TRBJ2-1; perhaps TRBD2 as D (7 bases). In germline, CDR1 is LGHDT, CDR2 YNNKEL (reference sequence). The CDR3 has 13 residues. V dropped 2 bases and J dropped 8 bases, with 10 bases sitting between them. CDR3 in amino acids: CASSQSGGDEQFF. For the CDR3, the DNA is TGTGCCAGCAGCCAATCGGGGGGCGATGAGCAGTTCTTC.

This clone was detected once. The chain couples TRBV3-1 (or the pseudogene TRBV3-2) to TRBJ1-3, with 9 bases identical to TRBD1. From germline, CDR1 is LGHDT and CDR2 YNNKEL (reference sequence). J gave up 4 bases and V 0 bases, and 13 bases lay outside the gene matches. The CDR3 length is 19 residues. The CDR3 loop reads CASSQEGTGQGLRGNTIYF. The CDR3 coding sequence is TGTGCCAGCAGCCAAGAGGGGACGGGACAGGGTTTGAGAGGAAACACCATATATTTT.

This clone occurred once. This sequence joins TRBV7-3 and TRBJ2-2, with a tentative D call TRBD1 (6 bases). The germline V and J ends were trimmed by 5 bases and 4 bases, with 20 bases remaining between them. CDR1 SGHTA and CDR2 FQGTGA come from the germline V gene. There are 17 residues in the CDR3. CDR3 nucleotide sequence: TGTGCCAGCAGCCTTAAGTCGATGGGGGCGGGCACCGGGGAGCTGTTTTTT. It translates to CASSLKSMGAGTGELFF.

The V and J genes are TRBV2 and TRBJ2-6, with 7 bases aligning to TRBD1. The CDR3 length is 17 residues. Germline CDR1 is SNHLY and CDR2 is FYNNEI. The J segment lost 1 base and the V segment lost 4 bases, leaving 7 bases of the junction unmatched. The DNA of the CDR3 is TGTGCCAGCAGTGTGTGGACAGGAAAATCTGGGGCCAACGTCCTGACTTTC. This codes for CASSVWTGKSGANVLTF.

J is TRBJ1-6 and V is TRBV6-5, with D perhaps matching TRBD1 (6 bases). V was trimmed by 6 bases and J by 6 bases, leaving 15 bases between them. Germline V gene sequence: CDR1 MNHEY, CDR2 SVGAGI. The CDR3 covers 15 residues. In DNA form, the CDR3 reads TGTGCCAGCAGGAGGCAGGGGCTTGGTAATTCACCCCTCCACTTT. As protein: CASRRQGLGNSPLHF.

This chain connects TRBV21-1 to TRBJ1-1. TRBV21-1 is recorded as a pseudogene. This CDR3 contains 12 residues. CDR3 DNA sequence: TGTGCCAGCAGCCTACGGAACACTGAAGCTTTCTTT. Protein sequence: CASSLRNTEAFF.

The chain employs TRBV10-3 and TRBJ1-3, with D tentatively TRBD1 (6 bases). Trimming took 3 bases from V and 2 from J, leaving 11 bases between them. The CDR3 loop spans 15 amino acids. Germline V lookup: CDR1 ENHRY, CDR2 SYGVKD. This CDR3 is CAISEAGAPGNTIYF. The CDR3 DNA is TGTGCCATCAGTGAAGCGGGGGCGCCTGGAAACACCATATATTTT.

The chain joins TRBV27 to TRBJ2-3, with 11 positions matching TRBD2. This CDR3 comprises 16 residues. J gave up 3 bases and V 5 bases, and 7 bases lay outside the gene matches. CDR1 and CDR2 (germline): MNHEY, SMNVEV (reference sequence). CDR3 bases: TGTGCCAGCAGTCACATACTAGCGGGAGAGACAGATACGCAGTATTTT. Residues: CASSHILAGETDTQYF.

The V call is TRBV10-1, the J call TRBJ1-5; D unclear. The CDR3 contains 17 residues. V was shortened by 4 bases and J by 2 bases, with 18 bases between the two germline ends. CDR1 and CDR2 (germline): WNHNN, SYGVQD (reference sequence). The CDR3 here is CASSGDYYMVGNQPQHF. The CDR3 region has the DNA TGCGCCAGCAGTGGTGACTACTACATGGTTGGCAATCAGCCCCAGCATTTT.

This clone was observed a handful of times. This chain links TRBV4-2 with TRBJ2-2, with 7 bases lining up with TRBD1. Germline loops: CDR1 LGHNA, CDR2 YNFKEQ. This CDR3 has 15 residues. V shed 0 bases and J 4 bases; nucleotides not matched to a gene: 2. The chain's CDR3 is CASSQETGATGELFF. For the CDR3, the DNA is TGTGCCAGCAGCCAAGAAACAGGGGCCACCGGGGAGCTGTTTTTT.

This clone was counted only a few times. The chain carries TRBV6-5 and TRBJ1-2, with TRBD1 identical over 9 bases. CDR3 length equals 15 residues. The V gene end was trimmed by 6 bases and the J gene end by 4 bases; junction bases not matched to a gene: 9. Germline V CDR1 and CDR2: MNHEY, SVGAGI. The CDR3 DNA reads as TGTGCCAGCAGCAAATCCGGGACAGGGCGCTATGGCTACACCTTC. Protein product: CASSKSGTGRYGYTF.

J is TRBJ1-4 and V is TRBV4-2; unclear D gene. The V end lost 0 bases, the J end lost 4 bases, and 12 bases lay between the germline ends. The CDR3 consists of 16 residues. Per germline, CDR1 LGHNA and CDR2 YNFKEQ. CDR3 loop: CASSQDFAGFNEKLFF. As DNA, the CDR3 is TGTGCCAGCAGCCAAGATTTTGCCGGGTTTAATGAAAAACTGTTTTTT.

The chain combines TRBV7-2 with TRBJ1-1, with D perhaps matching TRBD1 (5 bases). V lost 5 bases and J lost 3, with 16 bases in between. This CDR3 is built from 15 residues. CDR1 and CDR2 (germline): SGHTA, FQGNSA. CDR3 region: CASSPRGPRDTEAFF. The CDR3 DNA reads TGTGCCAGCAGCCCTAGGGGTCCCCGTGACACTGAAGCTTTCTTT.

The chain uses TRBV7-9 and TRBJ2-3, with D perhaps TRBD1 (5 bases). The CDR3 totals 15 residues. Germline V gene lookup returns CDR1 SEHNR and CDR2 FQNEAQ (reference sequence). Trimming took 5 bases from V and 2 from J, leaving 14 bases between them. This CDR3 reads CASSPQAGYTDTQYF. CDR3 bases: TGTGCCAGCAGCCCACAGGCCGGGTACACAGATACGCAGTATTTT.

The chain combines TRBV4-2 with TRBJ2-5; TRBD1 matches at 8 bases. Germline trimming cut 4 bases from V and 3 bases from J; bases unmatched to any gene: 13. This CDR3 is 17 amino acids long. CDR1 and CDR2 (germline): LGHNA, YNFKEQ. The CDR3 loop is CASSLGTGSLREETQYF. CDR3 sequence (DNA): TGTGCCAGCAGCCTAGGGACAGGATCCTTGAGGGAAGAGACCCAGTACTTC.

V and J are TRBV12-3 or TRBV12-4 and TRBJ1-6; possible D gene TRBD1, 6 bases. Trimming removed 6 bases from V and 9 bases from J, with 12 bases in between. The CDR3 consists of 13 residues. In DNA form, the CDR3 reads TGTGCCAGCAGCCAGGGGTTGAGTTCACCCCTCCACTTT. Residues: CASSQGLSSPLHF.

The chain recombines TRBV10-3 with TRBJ2-3; D is uncertain. The CDR3 contains 18 residues. Germline CDR1 and CDR2: ENHRY and SYGVKD. V was pared by 0 bases and J by 1 base, with 17 bases between. CDR3 nucleotides: TGTGCCATCAGTGAGTCCTTCGTGGAGACGAGAGGCACAGATACGCAGTATTTT. Residues: CAISESFVETRGTDTQYF.

The V gene is TRBV29-1, the J gene TRBJ2-5, with a tentative D call TRBD1 (6 bases). Germline loops: CDR1 SQVTM, CDR2 ANQGSEA. V was shortened by 4 bases and J by 2 bases, with 11 bases between the two germline ends. The CDR3 consists of 13 residues. The CDR3 coding sequence is TGCAGCGTTGCTGGACAGAGGCAAGAGACCCAGTACTTC. Translated, it gives CSVAGQRQETQYF.

V gene TRBV4-3 combines with J gene TRBJ2-7, with 7 bases identical to TRBD1. The CDR3 consists of 17 residues. CDR1 LGHNA and CDR2 YSLEER come from the germline V gene. Trimming took 2 bases from V and 1 from J; bases not matched to a gene: 11. Written as DNA, the CDR3 is TGCGCCAGCAGCCAATACACAGGGGTTACAGAGTCCTACGAGCAGTACTTC. Its protein is CASSQYTGVTESYEQYF.